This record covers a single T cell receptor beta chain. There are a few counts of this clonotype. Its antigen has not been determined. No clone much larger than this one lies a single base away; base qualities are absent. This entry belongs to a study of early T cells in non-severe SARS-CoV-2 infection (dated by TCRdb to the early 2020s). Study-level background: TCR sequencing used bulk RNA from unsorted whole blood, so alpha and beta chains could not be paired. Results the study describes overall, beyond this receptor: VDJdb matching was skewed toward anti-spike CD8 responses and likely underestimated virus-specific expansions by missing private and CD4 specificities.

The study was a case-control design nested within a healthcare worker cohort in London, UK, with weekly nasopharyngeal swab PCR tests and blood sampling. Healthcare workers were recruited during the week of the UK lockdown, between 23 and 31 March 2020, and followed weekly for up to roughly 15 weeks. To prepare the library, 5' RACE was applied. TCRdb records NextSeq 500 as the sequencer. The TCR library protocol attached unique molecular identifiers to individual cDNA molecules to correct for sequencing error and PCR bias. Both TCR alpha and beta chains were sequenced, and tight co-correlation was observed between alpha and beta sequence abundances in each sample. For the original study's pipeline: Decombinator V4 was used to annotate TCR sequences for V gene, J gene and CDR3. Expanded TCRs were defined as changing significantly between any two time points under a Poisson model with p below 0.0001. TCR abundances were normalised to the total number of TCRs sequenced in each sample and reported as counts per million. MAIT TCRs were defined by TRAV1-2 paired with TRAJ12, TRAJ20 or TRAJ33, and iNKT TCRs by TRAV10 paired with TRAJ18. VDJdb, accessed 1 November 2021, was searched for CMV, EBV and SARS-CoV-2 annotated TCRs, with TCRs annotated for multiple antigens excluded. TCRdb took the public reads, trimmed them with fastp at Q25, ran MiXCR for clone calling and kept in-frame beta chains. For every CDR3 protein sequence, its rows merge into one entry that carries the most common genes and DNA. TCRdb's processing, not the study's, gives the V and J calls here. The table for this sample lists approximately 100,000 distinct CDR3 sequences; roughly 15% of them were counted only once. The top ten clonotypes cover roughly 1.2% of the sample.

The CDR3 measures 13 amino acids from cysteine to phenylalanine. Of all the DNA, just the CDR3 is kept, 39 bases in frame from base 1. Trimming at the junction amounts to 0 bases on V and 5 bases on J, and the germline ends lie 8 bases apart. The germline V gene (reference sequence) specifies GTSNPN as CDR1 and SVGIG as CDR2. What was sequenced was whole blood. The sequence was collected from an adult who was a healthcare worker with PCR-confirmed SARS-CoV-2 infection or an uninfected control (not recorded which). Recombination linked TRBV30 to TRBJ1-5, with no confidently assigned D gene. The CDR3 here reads CAWSVPPHQPQHF. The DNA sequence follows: TGTGCCTGGAGTGTCCCACCTCATCAGCCCCAGCATTTT. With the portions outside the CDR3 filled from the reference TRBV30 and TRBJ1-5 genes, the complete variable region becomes SQTIHQWPATLVQPVGSPLSLECTVEGTSNPNLYWYRQAAGRGLQLLFYSVGIGQISSEVPQNLSASRPQDRQFILSSKKLLLSDSGFYLCAWSVPPHQPQHFGDGTRLSIL.